This is a list of T cell receptor beta chains from one sample in a study of beta chain features in type 1 diabetes. The method was immunoSEQ multiplex PCR; TCRdb's version includes in-frame clones alone and lacks a portion of them. This sample has approximately 600,000 clones, with about an eighth found just once. Sequencing was performed on naive CD4+ T cells from blood. The receptors were gathered from a young man with type 1 diabetes. Each CDR3 is given with its conserved first and last residue. Fields, in order: D gene, clone size, J gene, V gene, CDR3 protein, CDR3 DNA. A D gene is named only where the DNA matches it firmly. The size field is filled for only some rows; it gives once, few, many or a size class.

TRBD1 | few | TRBJ1-5 | TRBV19 | CASSTADRDNQPQHF | TGTGCCAGTAGTACTGCAGACAGGGATAATCAGCCCCAGCATTTT
TRBD1 | . | TRBJ1-1 | TRBV7-9 | CASSPTRGELEAFF | TGTGCCAGCAGCCCCACCAGGGGGGAATTAGAAGCTTTCTTT
. | few | TRBJ2-3 | TRBV7-9 | CASSLAARGADTQYF | TGTGCCAGCAGCTTAGCTGCTAGGGGCGCAGATACGCAGTATTTT
. | few | TRBJ2-2 | TRBV6-5 | CATRRDRYTGELFF | TGTGCCACCCGGAGGGATCGATACACCGGGGAGCTGTTTTTT
TRBD1 | . | TRBJ1-4 | TRBV7-9 | CASSGDRATNEKLFF | TGTGCCAGCAGCGGCGACAGGGCAACTAATGAAAAACTGTTTTTT
. | . | TRBJ2-7 | TRBV6-1 | CASSWAAFLYEQYF | TGTGCCAGCAGTTGGGCAGCCTTCCTCTACGAGCAGTACTTC
. | . | TRBJ1-2 | TRBV4-3 | CASSQDRRGGSLTNYGYTF | TGCGCCAGCAGCCAAGATAGGAGGGGAGGAAGTTTAACTAACTATGGCTACACCTTC
TRBD1 | . | TRBJ1-2 | TRBV7-9 | CASSSGTGNYGYTF | TGTGCCAGCAGCTCCGGGACAGGAAACTATGGCTACACCTTC
TRBD1 | few | TRBJ1-4 | TRBV12-5 | CASGSRQGQNEKLFF | TGTGCTAGTGGTTCCCGACAGGGACAGAATGAAAAACTGTTTTTT
. | few | TRBJ2-6 | TRBV14 | CASSSPFASGANVLTF | TGTGCCAGCAGCTCCCCCTTTGCATCTGGGGCCAACGTCCTGACTTTC
TRBD2 | . | TRBJ2-1 | TRBV2 | CASSPGLAEQFF | TGTGCCAGCAGTCCTGGACTAGCGGAGCAGTTCTTC
. | few | TRBJ2-7 | TRBV18 | CASSPPSSSAYEQYF | TGTGCCAGCTCACCACCATCGAGTTCCGCCTACGAGCAGTACTTC
. | . | TRBJ2-7 | TRBV4-3 | CASLFRWEQYF | TGCGCCAGCTTATTCCGGTGGGAGCAGTACTTC
TRBD1 | few | TRBJ1-1 | TRBV7-2 | CASRVGQVNTEAFF | TGTGCCAGCAGAGTGGGACAGGTGAACACTGAAGCTTTCTTT
TRBD1 | few | TRBJ2-3 | TRBV2 | CASSGQGERADTQYF | TGTGCCAGCAGTGGACAGGGTGAGAGAGCAGATACGCAGTATTTT
TRBD1 | . | TRBJ2-7 | TRBV18 | CASSPPGQGVHEQYF | TGTGCCAGCTCACCACCTGGACAGGGGGTCCACGAGCAGTACTTC
. | . | TRBJ1-6 | TRBV19 | CASSRPGKVSPLHF | TGTGCCAGTAGTCGTCCGGGAAAAGTGTCACCCCTCCACTTT
. | . | TRBJ1-5 | TRBV19 | CASRRAENQPQHF | TGTGCCAGTAGAAGGGCAGAGAATCAGCCCCAGCATTTT
. | few | TRBJ2-3 | TRBV5-4 | CASSPPIPDLDTQYF | TGTGCCAGCAGCCCCCCCATTCCTGACTTAGATACGCAGTATTTT
. | few | TRBJ2-1 | TRBV9 | CASSPQLGEGANEQFF | TGTGCCAGCAGCCCGCAGCTAGGGGAGGGGGCGAATGAGCAGTTCTTC
. | . | TRBJ1-5 | TRBV7-2 | CASRLSGGNQPQHF | TGTGCCAGCAGGCTTTCGGGGGGCAATCAGCCCCAGCATTTT
. | . | TRBJ2-7 | TRBV5-1 | CASSFGGLPSYEQYF | TGCGCCAGCAGCTTTGGGGGGCTGCCCTCCTACGAGCAGTACTTC
. | few | TRBJ1-5 | TRBV6-5 | CASSRVFNQPQHF | TGTGCCAGCAGTAGAGTGTTCAATCAGCCCCAGCATTTT
TRBD1 | . | TRBJ1-3 | TRBV7-9 | CASRQGSSGNTIYF | TGTGCCAGTAGACAGGGGAGCTCTGGAAACACCATATATTTT
. | . | TRBJ2-2 | TRBV5-1 | CASSLAPRGVGELFF | TGCGCCAGCAGCTTGGCCCCGAGGGGAGTCGGGGAGCTGTTTTTT
. | . | TRBJ2-1 | TRBV25-1 | CASSEPVGRGGDEQFF | TGTGCCAGCAGTGAACCGGTGGGCAGGGGAGGCGATGAGCAGTTCTTC
. | . | TRBJ2-6 | TRBV7-8 | CASSLQGTGANVLTF | TGTGCCAGCAGCCTACAGGGTACTGGGGCCAACGTCCTGACTTTC
TRBD1 | . | TRBJ2-3 | TRBV7-8 | CASSLAGTGVDTQYF | TGTGCCAGCAGCTTAGCCGGGACAGGGGTGGATACGCAGTATTTT
. | few | TRBJ1-3 | TRBV27 | CASSPSGWGIGNTIYF | TGTGCCAGCAGTCCCTCCGGTTGGGGTATTGGAAACACCATATATTTT
. | . | TRBJ1-2 | TRBV7-8 | CASSRLGNGYTF | TGTGCCAGCAGCCGTCTCGGAAATGGCTACACCTTC
. | few | TRBJ2-5 | TRBV7-8 | CASSPRTDWYF | TGTGCCAGCAGTCCGCGGACAGATTGGTACTTC
. | few | TRBJ1-2 | TRBV6-5 | CASQTGSYGYTF | TGTGCCAGCCAAACAGGTTCATATGGCTACACCTTC
. | few | TRBJ2-2 | TRBV28 | CASNPQGRNTGELFF | TGTGCCAGCAACCCGCAGGGGAGGAACACCGGGGAGCTGTTTTTT
TRBD1 | . | TRBJ2-1 | TRBV4-3 | CASSPQGDLGNEQFF | TGCGCCAGCAGCCCCCAGGGGGACCTAGGCAATGAGCAGTTCTTC
TRBD1 | . | TRBJ1-6 | TRBV30 | CAWNMDRGSSYNSPLHF | TGTGCCTGGAACATGGACAGGGGGAGCTCCTATAATTCACCCCTCCACTTT
. | few | TRBJ2-7 | TRBV7-2 | CASSSTGTASYEQYF | TGTGCCAGCAGCAGTACCGGGACGGCGTCCTACGAGCAGTACTTC
. | few | TRBJ2-4 | TRBV7-2 | CASSLGQGRDIQYF | TGTGCCAGCAGCTTAGGGCAGGGGCGGGACATTCAGTACTTC
TRBD2 | . | TRBJ2-3 | TRBV4-3 | CASSQDLAGVADTQYF | TGCGCCAGCAGCCAAGATCTGGCGGGGGTGGCAGATACGCAGTATTTT
. | few | TRBJ2-2 | TRBV9 | CASSVDNPGELFF | TGTGCCAGCAGCGTAGACAACCCCGGGGAGCTGTTTTTT
TRBD1 | . | TRBJ2-3 | TRBV5-4 | CASSSQGVDTQYF | TGTGCCAGCAGCTCTCAGGGGGTAGATACGCAGTATTTT
. | . | TRBJ2-4 | TRBV7-2 | CASSFGGGSKNIQYF | TGTGCCAGCAGCTTCGGGGGAGGTAGCAAAAACATTCAGTACTTC
. | few | TRBJ2-7 | TRBV11-2 | CASSFPQGFSYEQYF | TGTGCCAGCAGCTTCCCGCAGGGTTTCTCCTACGAGCAGTACTTC
. | . | TRBJ1-3 | TRBV7-9 | CASSLGFSGNTIYF | TGTGCCAGCAGCCTAGGTTTCTCTGGAAACACCATATATTTT
TRBD1 | . | TRBJ1-2 | TRBV6-5 | CASFNQGGSYTF | TGTGCCAGCTTCAACCAGGGGGGAAGCTACACCTTC
. | few | TRBJ2-1 | TRBV6-5 | CASSYSGGSEQFF | TGTGCCAGCAGTTACTCTGGAGGGAGTGAGCAGTTCTTC
. | . | TRBJ2-2 | TRBV27 | CASSLRGGNTGELFF | TGTGCCAGCAGTTTACGTGGAGGGAACACCGGGGAGCTGTTTTTT
TRBD1 | . | TRBJ2-3 | TRBV6-5 | CASRYRGRGTDTQYF | TGTGCCAGCAGATACAGGGGGCGCGGCACAGATACGCAGTATTTT
TRBD1 | few | TRBJ2-7 | TRBV30 | CAFGQGYEQYF | TGTGCTTTCGGACAGGGCTACGAGCAGTACTTC
. | . | TRBJ1-2 | TRBV18 | CASSPYSEEGYGYTF | TGTGCCAGCTCACCATATAGCGAGGAGGGGTATGGCTACACCTTC
TRBD1 | . | TRBJ2-5 | TRBV7-3 | CASSPHGPAGGETQYF | TGTGCCAGCAGCCCCCACGGACCTGCAGGGGGAGAGACCCAGTACTTC
. | . | TRBJ1-5 | TRBV4-2 | CASSQDRRGNQPQHF | TGTGCCAGCAGCCAAGACAGACGGGGCAATCAGCCCCAGCATTTT
. | few | TRBJ2-5 | TRBV7-9 | CASRYGQLVETQYF | TGTGCCAGCAGATACGGACAGCTGGTCGAGACCCAGTACTTC
TRBD1 | few | TRBJ1-2 | TRBV18 | CASSPSSGGQGAGNYGYTF | TGTGCCAGCTCACCATCCTCCGGAGGACAGGGGGCGGGAAACTATGGCTACACCTTC